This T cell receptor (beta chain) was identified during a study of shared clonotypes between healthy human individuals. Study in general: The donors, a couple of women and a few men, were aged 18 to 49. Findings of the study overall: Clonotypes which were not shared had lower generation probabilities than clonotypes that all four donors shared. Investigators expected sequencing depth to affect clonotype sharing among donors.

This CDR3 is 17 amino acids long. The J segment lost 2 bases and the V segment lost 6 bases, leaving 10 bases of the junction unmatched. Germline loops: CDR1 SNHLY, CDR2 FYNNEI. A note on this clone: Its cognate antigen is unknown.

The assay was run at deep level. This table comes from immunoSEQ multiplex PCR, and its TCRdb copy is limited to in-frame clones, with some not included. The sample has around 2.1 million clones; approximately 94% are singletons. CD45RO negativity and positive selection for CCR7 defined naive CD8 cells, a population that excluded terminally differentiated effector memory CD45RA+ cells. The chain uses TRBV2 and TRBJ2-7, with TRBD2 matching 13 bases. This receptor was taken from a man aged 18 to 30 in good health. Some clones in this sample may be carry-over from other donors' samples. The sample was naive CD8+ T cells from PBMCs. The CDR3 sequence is CASSKGGLAGQAYEQYF. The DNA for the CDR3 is TGTGCCAGCAGCAAAGGGGGACTAGCGGGACAAGCCTACGAGCAGTACTTC. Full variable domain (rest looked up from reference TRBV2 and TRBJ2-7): EPEVTQTPSHQVTQMGQEVILRCVPISNHLYFYWYRQILGQKVEFLVSFYNNEISEKSEIFDDQFSVERPDGSNFTLKIRSTKLEDSAMYFCASSKGGLAGQAYEQYFGPGTRLTVT.